These T cell receptor beta chains were read from a single sample in a study of shared clonotypes between healthy human individuals. Clones were read by immunoSEQ multiplex PCR, and TCRdb kept only the in-frame ones, dropping some. The sample carries nearly 2 million clones, about 95% recorded once. Sequenced: naive CD8+ T cells sorted from blood. Source of these receptors: a man aged 18 to 29 in good health. Both conserved end residues are part of each CDR3. Each record gives: V gene, J gene, clone size, D gene, CDR3 protein, CDR3 DNA. A D gene is named only where the DNA matches it firmly. Size is omitted from some rows. Given values are once, few, many or a class for expanded clones.

>TRBV19|TRBJ2-2|-|TRBD1
CASSARPGQITLRDTGELFF
TGTGCCAGTAGTGCAAGACCGGGACAGATAACTCTCCGGGACACCGGGGAGCTGTTTTTT
>TRBV6-1|TRBJ2-2|-|TRBD1
CASSAPPGQGLAGELFF
TGTGCCAGCAGTGCCCCCCCCGGACAGGGATTGGCCGGGGAGCTGTTTTTT
>TRBV6-1|TRBJ2-1|few|-
CASSVRLDGNEQFF
TGTGCCAGCAGTGTACGACTAGATGGTAATGAGCAGTTCTTC
>TRBV6-5|TRBJ2-2|-|TRBD2
CASSLGTSGTGELFF
TGTGCCAGCAGTTTAGGGACTAGCGGAACCGGGGAGCTGTTTTTT
>TRBV6-5|TRBJ1-2|once|-
CASSYAENYGYTF
TGTGCCAGCAGTTACGCCGAAAACTATGGCTACACCTTC
>TRBV7-3|TRBJ2-1|-|-
CASSPLVGTYNEQFF
TGTGCCAGCAGCCCCCTGGTGGGCACCTACAATGAGCAGTTCTTC
>TRBV7-6|TRBJ2-7|-|TRBD2
CASSPREDGSEQYF
TGTGCCAGCAGCCCCCGGGAGGACGGCAGCGAGCAGTACTTC
>TRBV27|TRBJ1-2|-|TRBD1
CASRGQEEVVDGYTF
TGTGCCAGCAGGGGACAGGAGGAAGTCGTTGATGGCTACACCTTC
>TRBV5-1|TRBJ1-2|-|TRBD1
CASSFQGARDGYTF
TGCGCCAGCAGCTTCCAGGGGGCGAGGGACGGCTACACCTTC
>TRBV4-3|TRBJ2-2|-|TRBD1
CASNSDRVSGELFF
TGCGCCAGCAACTCGGACAGGGTGTCCGGGGAGCTGTTTTTT
>TRBV9|TRBJ2-2|-|-
CASSVYRVPTGELFF
TGTGCCAGCAGCGTATATAGGGTGCCCACCGGGGAGCTGTTTTTT
>TRBV6-5|TRBJ2-7|-|TRBD1
CASRDRGSYEQYF
TGTGCCAGCAGGGACAGGGGTTCCTACGAGCAGTACTTC
>TRBV5-5|TRBJ2-7|once|-
CASSLRAGPYEQYF
TGTGCCAGCAGCTTGCGGGCGGGGCCCTACGAGCAGTACTTC
>TRBV4-1|TRBJ2-7|-|TRBD2
CASSLRGAGHEQYF
TGCGCCAGCAGCCTGCGGGGGGCGGGCCACGAGCAGTACTTC